Given below is one T cell receptor (beta chain) in context. This clone's antigen is unknown. Qualities for individual bases were not recorded, and no much larger clone is one base off. Sequences MNHEY (CDR1) and SMNVEV (CDR2) are obtained from the germline V gene (reference sequence). V ends up 5 bases short and J 4 bases short, with an unmatched junction base count of 7. The CDR3 numbers 15 residues from cysteine through phenylalanine. Just the 45-base CDR3 DNA is kept, in frame starting at base 1. The time point label of this sample denotes: about 28 days (+/-7) after the second vaccine dose. AZD1222 recipients whose second dose came at about 4 weeks and those whose second dose came at about 12 weeks were combined into one group, since spike-specific TCR depth and breadth did not differ between the two schedules. Samples from vaccinated people were obtained from the UK trials COV001 and COV002, which included a single-blind randomized controlled phase 2/3 trial of AZD1222 (ChAdOx1 nCoV-19) in healthy adults. Trial participant PBMC samples were collected at day 0 and day 28 after the second dose for TCRbeta chain sequencing.

The data stem from a study of T cell responses to AZD1222 COVID-19 vaccine (dated by TCRdb to the early 2020s). As for the study more broadly: A total of around 240 trial participants underwent TCR sequencing, of whom about 200 had received two doses of AZD1222 and 26 had received two doses of the MenACWY control vaccine. Trial participants were enrolled into age subgroups of 18-55, 56-69 and 70-plus years, which contained around 150, 28 and 57 TCR-sequenced participants, respectively.

General conclusions and limits of the study: Because no day 14 peak-response samples were available, repertoires were characterized only after the peak T cell response. The 56-69-year group was small, and its depth increase did not reach significance, likely because of low power. Most participants were white British and females outnumbered males, and the authors suggested that clonal diversity may have been underestimated. Spike-specific TCR breadth and depth rose significantly after two AZD1222 doses compared with day 0 and with MenACWY recipients. CD4 TCRs associated with the vaccine covered the entire spike protein, and the dominant responses were in regions 160-218 and 743-854. Conclusions about previously exposed vaccinees were limited because only a handful of AZD1222 recipients were SARS-CoV-2 seropositive at baseline. Epitopes outside the regions mutated in the B.1.351 and B.1.1.7 variants were reportedly recognized by nearly half of the unique spike-specific TCRs.

The CDR3 regions of human TCRbeta chains were analyzed by immunosequencing. In the original analysis: TCRs in the repertoires were compared against a reference library of SARS-CoV-2-specific TCRs that had been generated with the MIRA antigen-specificity platform. Breadth was defined as the fraction of unique TCRs that were SARS-CoV-2-associated. Depth was defined as the fraction of total T cells that were SARS-CoV-2-associated. Using the MIRA data, each spike-specific TCR was mapped to the spike region that the TCR reacts to and placed in a CD4 or CD8 class. Log10-transformed breadth and depth values were compared by one-way ANOVA with Sidak's multiple comparisons tests. Here the immuneACCESS table is served through TCRdb, limited to in-frame sequences with V and J called. Missing clones are a known gap in these copies; in checked studies unresolved V genes cover under half, and the rest lacks a known reason. That table gives V, J and clone size, and the DNA gave D and trimming. A total of about 35,000 clones appear in this sample, just over 85% of them only once. The leading ten clones occupy approximately 11% of the sample.

Sequences were derived from peripheral blood, sampled 28 days after the second AZD1222 dose. The clonotype originates from an adult who received the AZD1222 COVID-19 vaccine. Here the chain combines TRBV27 and TRBJ1-4, with 7 bases aligning to TRBD1. The DNA reads TGTGCCAGCAGTAGGGGGGACAGCGATAATGAAAAACTGTTTTTT. It specifies CASSRGDSDNEKLFF.